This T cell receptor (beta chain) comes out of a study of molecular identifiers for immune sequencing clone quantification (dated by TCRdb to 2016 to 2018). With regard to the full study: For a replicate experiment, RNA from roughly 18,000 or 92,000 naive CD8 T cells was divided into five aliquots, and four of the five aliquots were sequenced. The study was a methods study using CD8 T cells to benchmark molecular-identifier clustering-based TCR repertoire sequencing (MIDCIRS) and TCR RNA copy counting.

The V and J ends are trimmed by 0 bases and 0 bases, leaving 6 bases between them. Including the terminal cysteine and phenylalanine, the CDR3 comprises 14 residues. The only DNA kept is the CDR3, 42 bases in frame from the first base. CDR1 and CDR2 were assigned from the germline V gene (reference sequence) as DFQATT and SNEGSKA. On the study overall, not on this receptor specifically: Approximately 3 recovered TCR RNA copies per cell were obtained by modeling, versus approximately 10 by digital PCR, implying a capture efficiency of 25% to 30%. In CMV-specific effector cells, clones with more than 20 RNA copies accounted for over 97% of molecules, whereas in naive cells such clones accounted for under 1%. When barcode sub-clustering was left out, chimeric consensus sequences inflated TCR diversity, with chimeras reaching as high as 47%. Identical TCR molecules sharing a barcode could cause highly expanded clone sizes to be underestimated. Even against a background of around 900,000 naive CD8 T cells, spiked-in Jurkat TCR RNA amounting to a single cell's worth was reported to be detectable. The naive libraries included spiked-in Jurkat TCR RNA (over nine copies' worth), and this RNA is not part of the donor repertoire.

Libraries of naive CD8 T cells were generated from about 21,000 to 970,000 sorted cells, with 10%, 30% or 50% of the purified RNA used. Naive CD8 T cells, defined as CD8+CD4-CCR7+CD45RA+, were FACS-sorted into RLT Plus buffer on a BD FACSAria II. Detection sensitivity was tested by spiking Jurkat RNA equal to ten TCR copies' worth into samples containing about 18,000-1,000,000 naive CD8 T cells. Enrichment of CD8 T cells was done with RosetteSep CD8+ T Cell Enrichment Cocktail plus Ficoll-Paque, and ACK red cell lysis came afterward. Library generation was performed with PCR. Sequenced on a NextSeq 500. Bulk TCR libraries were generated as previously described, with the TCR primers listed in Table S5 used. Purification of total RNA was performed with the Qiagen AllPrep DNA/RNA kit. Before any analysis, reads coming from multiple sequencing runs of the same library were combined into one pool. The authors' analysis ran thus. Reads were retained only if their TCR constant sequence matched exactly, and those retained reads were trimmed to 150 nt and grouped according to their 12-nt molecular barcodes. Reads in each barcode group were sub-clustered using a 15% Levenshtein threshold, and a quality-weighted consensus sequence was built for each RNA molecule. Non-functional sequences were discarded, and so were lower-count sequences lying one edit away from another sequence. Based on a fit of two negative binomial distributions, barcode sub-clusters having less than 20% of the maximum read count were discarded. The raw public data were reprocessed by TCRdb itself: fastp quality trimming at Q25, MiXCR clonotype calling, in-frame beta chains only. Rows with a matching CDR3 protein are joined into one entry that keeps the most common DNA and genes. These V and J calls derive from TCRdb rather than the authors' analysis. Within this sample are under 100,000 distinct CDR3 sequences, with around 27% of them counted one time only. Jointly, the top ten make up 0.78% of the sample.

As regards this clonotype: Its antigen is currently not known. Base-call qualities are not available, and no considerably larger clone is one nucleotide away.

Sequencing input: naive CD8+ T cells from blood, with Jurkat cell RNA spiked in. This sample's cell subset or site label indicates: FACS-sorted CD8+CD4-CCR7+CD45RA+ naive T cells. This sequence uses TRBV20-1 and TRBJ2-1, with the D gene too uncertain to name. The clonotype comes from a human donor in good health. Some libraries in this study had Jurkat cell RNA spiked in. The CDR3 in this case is CSARDWDSYNEQFF. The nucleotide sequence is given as TGCAGTGCTAGAGATTGGGACTCCTACAATGAGCAGTTCTTC.